This TCR beta chain was captured in a study of blood T cell repertoires in COVID-19 (dated by TCRdb to 2018 to 2021). Some background on the complete study: Samples from collaborators originated in the United States, Italy and Spain and spanned both the acute and convalescent phases of COVID-19. A de-identified subject ID, COVID-19 status, age in years and sex were almost always included in the sample metadata. The repertoires were made available in a free public database intended to serve as a resource for research on the immune response to SARS-CoV-2. Samples were obtained from the ongoing ImmuneRACE study (first 160 participants) and from 1,000 to 1,500 subjects provided by 6 global collaborators. HLA class I and class II types, where available, came from metadata supplied by the sample provider rather than from assay-based typing. The dataset comprised deeply sampled blood TCRbeta repertoires from subjects exposed to, actively infected with, or recovered from COVID-19. The material from the prospective study consisted of cDNA or gDNA derived from T cells, B-cell-depleted T cells, or PBMCs.

With respect to this clone: What antigen it recognizes has not been identified. The record has no base qualities; no much larger clone is one base away.

Another Seattle source contributed samples from volunteer blood donors who had recovered from COVID-19. Each collaborating institution followed its own protocols to collect whole blood in K2EDTA tubes. Collaborator samples were shipped for TCRbeta analysis as frozen whole blood, isolated PBMCs, or DNA extracted from either sample type. Between the V and J ends, shortened by 0 bases and 3 bases respectively, the junction contains 11 bases. The CDR3 spans 15 residues, from the cysteine through the phenylalanine. Only the CDR3 part of the read is kept: 45 bases, read in frame from the first base. The germline V gene (reference sequence) sets CDR1 to LGHDT and CDR2 to YNNKEL. TCRbeta CDR3 regions were amplified from genomic DNA by means of the immunoSEQ Assay, a bias-controlled multiplex PCR. As for how the authors treated the data: Nucleated cell counts per sample were estimated from amplification of reference gene primers within the assay. To quantify the absolute abundance of each unique TCRbeta CDR3 rearrangement, sequence reads were collapsed and filtered. For each sample, productive Simpson clonality was calculated as the square root of Simpson's diversity index over productive rearrangements. TCRdb obtained this table from immuneACCESS and retained in-frame rearrangements with V and J assigned. These tables miss some clones; where compared with another copy, unresolved V genes account for less than half of the shortfall, and the remainder is unexplained. V and J calls and clone size are copied from that table; D and trimming were computed from the DNA. Present in this sample are 190,000 or so clones, about 83% of which were seen just once. The biggest ten clones account for about 1% of the sample.

Results the study describes overall, beyond this receptor: Clinical and demographic metadata were provided uncurated, with the amount varying by source and participant.

The sequencing input was peripheral blood. The sequence joins TRBV3-1 (or the pseudogene TRBV3-2) to TRBJ1-1; perhaps TRBD1 is the D gene, with 5 bases matching. This sequence was found in a woman in her late teens or twenties who had recovered from COVID-19. The CDR3 protein is CASSQDWGGDTEAFF. The DNA sequence is TGTGCCAGCAGCCAAGACTGGGGAGGGGACACTGAAGCTTTCTTT.